This T cell receptor (beta chain) derives from a study of cytomegalovirus exposure and HLA in healthy donors. Primers for the PCR totalled 60 Vbeta and 13 Jbeta. Generated by immunoSEQ multiplex PCR, the TCRdb table keeps only in-frame clones and is missing some. The data contain over 120,000 clones, 65% to 80% of them singletons. Germline CDR1 is SGHRS and CDR2 is YFSETQ. The CDR3 covers 15 residues. Unmatched junction bases numbered 5, after V lost 4 bases and J lost 4 bases. The gene calls are TRBV5-1 and TRBJ2-3, with TRBD1 matching over 11 bases. The specimen was PBMCs. This clonotype was obtained from a man younger than 45 in good health and CMV-seronegative. DNA for the CDR3: TGCGCCAGCAGCAAGGACAGGGGGCGGGCAGATACGCAGTATTTT. It yields the protein CASSKDRGRADTQYF.